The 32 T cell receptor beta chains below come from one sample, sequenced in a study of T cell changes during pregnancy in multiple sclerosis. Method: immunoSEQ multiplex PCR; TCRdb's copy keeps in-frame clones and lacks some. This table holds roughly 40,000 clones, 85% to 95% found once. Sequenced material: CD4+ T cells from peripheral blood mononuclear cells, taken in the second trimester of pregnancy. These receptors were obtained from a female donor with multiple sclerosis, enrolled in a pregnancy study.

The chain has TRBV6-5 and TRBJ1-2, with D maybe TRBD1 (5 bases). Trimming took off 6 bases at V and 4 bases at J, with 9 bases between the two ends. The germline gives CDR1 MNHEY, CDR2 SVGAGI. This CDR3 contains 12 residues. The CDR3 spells CASSRGVYGYTF. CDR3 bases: TGTGCCAGCAGCCGGGGGGTCTATGGCTACACCTTC.

CDR3 region: CASSALETSGRPTYEQYF. The CDR3 DNA follows: TGTGCCAGCAGTGCGTTGGAGACTAGCGGGAGGCCAACCTACGAGCAGTACTTC. The gene calls are TRBV2 and TRBJ2-7; 13 bases map to TRBD2. The CDR3 is 18 amino acids. Germline trimming cut 4 bases from V and 2 bases from J; bases unmatched to any gene: 11. Germline V gives CDR1 SNHLY, CDR2 FYNNEI.

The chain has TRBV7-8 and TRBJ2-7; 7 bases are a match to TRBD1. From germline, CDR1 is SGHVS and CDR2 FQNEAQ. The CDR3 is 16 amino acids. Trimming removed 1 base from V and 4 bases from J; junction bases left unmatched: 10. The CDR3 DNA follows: TGTGCCAGCAGCTTAGTTTCTCAGGGGGTGGCTTACGAGCAGTACTTC. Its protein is CASSLVSQGVAYEQYF.

DNA for the CDR3: TGTGCCAGATCCCAGGGGCTCCCACCTTGGCATGGCTACACCTTC. Encoded protein: CARSQGLPPWHGYTF. This chain links TRBV6-4 with TRBJ1-2; a weak D match, TRBD1 (6 bases). The CDR3 contains 15 residues. CDR1 MRHNA and CDR2 SNTAGT come from the germline V gene. The V end was cut by 9 bases, the J end by 6 bases, with 23 bases between.

CDR3 amino acids: CASSLLPQRELREQYF. The CDR3 coding sequence is TGCGCCAGCAGCTTGCTCCCCCAGCGGGAGCTGCGCGAGCAGTACTTC. V is TRBV5-1 and J is TRBJ2-7; 8 nucleotides match TRBD2. The germline gives CDR1 SGHRS, CDR2 YFSETQ. CDR3 length: 16 amino acids. V lost 1 base, J lost 6 bases, and 12 bases stayed unmatched.

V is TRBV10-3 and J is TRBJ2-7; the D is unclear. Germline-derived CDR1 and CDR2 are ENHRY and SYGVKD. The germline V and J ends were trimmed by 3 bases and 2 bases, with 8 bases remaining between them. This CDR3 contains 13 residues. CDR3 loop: CAISDSQTYEQYF. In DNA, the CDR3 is TGTGCCATCAGTGACTCTCAGACCTACGAGCAGTACTTC.

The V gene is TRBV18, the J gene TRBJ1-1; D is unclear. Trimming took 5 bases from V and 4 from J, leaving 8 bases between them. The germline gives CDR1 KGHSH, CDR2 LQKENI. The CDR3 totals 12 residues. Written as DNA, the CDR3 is TGTGCCAGCTCAACGGCGGTCACTGAAGCTTTCTTT. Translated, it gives CASSTAVTEAFF. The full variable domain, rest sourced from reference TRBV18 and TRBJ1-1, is NAGVMQNPRHLVRRRGQEARLRCSPMKGHSHVYWYRQLPEEGLKFMVYLQKENIIDESGMPKERFSAEFPKEGPSILRIQQVVRGDSAAYFCASSTAVTEAFFGQGTRLTVV.

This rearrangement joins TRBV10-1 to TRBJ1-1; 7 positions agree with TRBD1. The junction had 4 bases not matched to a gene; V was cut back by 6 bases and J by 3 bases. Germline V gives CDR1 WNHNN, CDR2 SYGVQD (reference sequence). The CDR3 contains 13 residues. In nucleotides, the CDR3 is TGCGCCAGCAGACAGGGGATGGACACTGAAGCTTTCTTT. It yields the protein CASRQGMDTEAFF.

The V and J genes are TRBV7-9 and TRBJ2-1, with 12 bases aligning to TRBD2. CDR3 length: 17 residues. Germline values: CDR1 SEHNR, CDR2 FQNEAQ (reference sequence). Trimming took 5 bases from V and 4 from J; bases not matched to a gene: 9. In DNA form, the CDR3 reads TGTGCCAGCAGCCAGACGTGGACTAGCGGGATATACAATGAGCAGTTCTTC. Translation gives CASSQTWTSGIYNEQFF.

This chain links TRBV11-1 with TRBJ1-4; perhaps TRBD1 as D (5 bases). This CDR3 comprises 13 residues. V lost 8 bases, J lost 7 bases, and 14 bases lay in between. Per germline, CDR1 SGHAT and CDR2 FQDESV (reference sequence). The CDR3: CASQGPTSEKLFF. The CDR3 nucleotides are TGTGCCAGCCAGGGCCCAACGTCTGAAAAACTGTTTTTT.

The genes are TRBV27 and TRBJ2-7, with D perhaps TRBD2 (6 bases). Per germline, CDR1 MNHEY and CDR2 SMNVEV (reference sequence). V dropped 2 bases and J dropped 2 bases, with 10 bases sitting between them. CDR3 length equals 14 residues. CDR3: CASSLRGSPYEQYF. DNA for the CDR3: TGTGCCAGCAGTTTACGGGGGAGTCCCTACGAGCAGTACTTC.

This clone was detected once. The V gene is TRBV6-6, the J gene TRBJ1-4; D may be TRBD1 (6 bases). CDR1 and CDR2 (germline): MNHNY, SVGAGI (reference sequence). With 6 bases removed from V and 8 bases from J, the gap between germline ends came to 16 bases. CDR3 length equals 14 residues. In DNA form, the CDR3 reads TGTGCCAGCAGGTCTCAGGGAGGGGGGGAAAAACTGTTTTTT. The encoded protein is CASRSQGGGEKLFF.

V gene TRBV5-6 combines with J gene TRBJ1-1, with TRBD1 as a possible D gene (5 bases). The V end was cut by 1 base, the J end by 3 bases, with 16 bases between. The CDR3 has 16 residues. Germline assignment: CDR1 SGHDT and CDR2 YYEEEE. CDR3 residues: CASSLIWFSRDTEAFF. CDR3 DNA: TGTGCCAGCAGCTTGATTTGGTTCAGCAGGGACACTGAAGCTTTCTTT.

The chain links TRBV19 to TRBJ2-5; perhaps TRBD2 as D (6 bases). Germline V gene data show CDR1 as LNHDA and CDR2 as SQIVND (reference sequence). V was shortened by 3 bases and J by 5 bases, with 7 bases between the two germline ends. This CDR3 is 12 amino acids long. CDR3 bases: TGTGCCAGTAGTATGGGGACTGAGACCCAGTACTTC. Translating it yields CASSMGTETQYF.

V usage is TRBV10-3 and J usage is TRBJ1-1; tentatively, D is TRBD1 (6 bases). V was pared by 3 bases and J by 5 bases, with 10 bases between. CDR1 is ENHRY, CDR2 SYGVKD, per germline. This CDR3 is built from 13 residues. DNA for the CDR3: TGTGCCATCAGTGATCGTGGACAGACTGAAGCTTTCTTT. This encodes CAISDRGQTEAFF.

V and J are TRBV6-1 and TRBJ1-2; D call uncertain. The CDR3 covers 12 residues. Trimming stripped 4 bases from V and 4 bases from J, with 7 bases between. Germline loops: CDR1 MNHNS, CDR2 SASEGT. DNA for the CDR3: TGTGCCAGCAGTGGAGAGGGCTATGGCTACACCTTC. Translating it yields CASSGEGYGYTF.

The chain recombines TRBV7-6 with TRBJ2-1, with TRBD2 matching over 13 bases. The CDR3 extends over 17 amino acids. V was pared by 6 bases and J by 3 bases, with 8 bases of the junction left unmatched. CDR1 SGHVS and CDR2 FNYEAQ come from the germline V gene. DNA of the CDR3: TGTGCCAGCAGGCCCGGGACTAGCGGGACCGTCTACAATGAGCAGTTCTTC. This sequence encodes CASRPGTSGTVYNEQFF.

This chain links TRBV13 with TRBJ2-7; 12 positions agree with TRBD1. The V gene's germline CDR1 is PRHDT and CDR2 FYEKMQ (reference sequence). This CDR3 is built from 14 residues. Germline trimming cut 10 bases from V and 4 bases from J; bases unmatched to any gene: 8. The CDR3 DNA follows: TGTGCCACGCGTGGGACAGGGGGCAATTACGAGCAGTACTTC. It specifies CATRGTGGNYEQYF.

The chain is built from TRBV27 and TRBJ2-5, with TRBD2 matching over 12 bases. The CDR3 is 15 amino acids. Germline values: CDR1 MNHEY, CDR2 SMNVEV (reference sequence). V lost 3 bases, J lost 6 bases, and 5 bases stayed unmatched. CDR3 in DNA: TGTGCCAGCAGTTTCGCTAGCGGGAGGGTTAAGACCCAGTACTTC. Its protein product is CASSFASGRVKTQYF.

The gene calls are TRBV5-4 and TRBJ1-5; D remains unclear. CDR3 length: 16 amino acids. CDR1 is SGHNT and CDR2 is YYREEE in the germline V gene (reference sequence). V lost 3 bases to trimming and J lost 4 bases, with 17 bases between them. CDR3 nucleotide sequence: TGTGCCAGCAGCTCCCTGGGAGGGAGGCCTAATCAGCCCCAGCATTTT. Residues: CASSSLGGRPNQPQHF.

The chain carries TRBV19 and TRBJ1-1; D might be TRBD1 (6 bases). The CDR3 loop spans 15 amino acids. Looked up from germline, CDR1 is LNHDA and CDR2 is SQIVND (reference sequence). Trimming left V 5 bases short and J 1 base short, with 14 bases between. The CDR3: CASSVSDRWNTEAFF. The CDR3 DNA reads TGTGCCAGTAGTGTATCGGACAGATGGAACACTGAAGCTTTCTTT.

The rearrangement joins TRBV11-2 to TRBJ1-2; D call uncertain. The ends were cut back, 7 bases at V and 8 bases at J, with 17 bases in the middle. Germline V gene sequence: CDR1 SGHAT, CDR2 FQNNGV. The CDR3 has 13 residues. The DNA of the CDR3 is TGTGCCAGCACCCCGGGTGGGTTCAGCGGCTACACCTTC. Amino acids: CASTPGGFSGYTF. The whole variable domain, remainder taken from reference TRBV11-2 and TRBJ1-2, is EAGVAQSPRYKIIEKRQSVAFWCNPISGHATLYWYQQILGQGPKLLIQFQNNGVVDDSQLPKDRFSAERLKGVDSTLKIQPAKLEDSAVYLCASTPGGFSGYTFGSGTRLTVV.

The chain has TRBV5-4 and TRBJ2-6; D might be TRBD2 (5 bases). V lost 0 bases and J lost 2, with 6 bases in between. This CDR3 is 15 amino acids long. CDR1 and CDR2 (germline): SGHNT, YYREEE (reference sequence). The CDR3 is CASSLGGTGANVLTF. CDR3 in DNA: TGTGCCAGCAGCTTGGGAGGGACTGGGGCCAACGTCCTGACTTTC.

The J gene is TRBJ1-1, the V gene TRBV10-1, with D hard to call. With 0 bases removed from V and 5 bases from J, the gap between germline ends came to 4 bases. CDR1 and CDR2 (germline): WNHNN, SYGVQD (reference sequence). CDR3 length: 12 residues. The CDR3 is CASSESRTEAFF. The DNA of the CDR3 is TGCGCCAGCAGTGAGTCGAGGACTGAAGCTTTCTTT.

This CDR3 reads CASRENYVSAEAFF. The CDR3 nucleotides are TGTGCCAGCAGGGAAAACTACGTCAGTGCTGAAGCTTTCTTT. The J gene is TRBJ1-1, the V gene TRBV6-5; D is unclear. The CDR3 runs to 14 residues. V gave up 6 bases and J gave up 6 bases, with 17 bases separating them. The germline gives CDR1 MNHEY, CDR2 SVGAGI.

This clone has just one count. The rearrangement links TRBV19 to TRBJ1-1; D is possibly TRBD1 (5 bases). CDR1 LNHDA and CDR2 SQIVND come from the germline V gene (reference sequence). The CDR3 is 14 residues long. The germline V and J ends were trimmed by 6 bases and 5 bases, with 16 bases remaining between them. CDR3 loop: CASSWGHQETEAFF. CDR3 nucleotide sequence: TGTGCCAGTAGCTGGGGCCATCAGGAGACTGAAGCTTTCTTT.

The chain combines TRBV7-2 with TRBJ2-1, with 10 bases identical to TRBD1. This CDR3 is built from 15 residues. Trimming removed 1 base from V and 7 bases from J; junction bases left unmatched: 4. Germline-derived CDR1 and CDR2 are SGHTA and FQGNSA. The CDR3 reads CASSLGGQGSNEQFF. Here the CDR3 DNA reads TGTGCCAGCAGCTTAGGGGGACAGGGGTCAAATGAGCAGTTCTTC.

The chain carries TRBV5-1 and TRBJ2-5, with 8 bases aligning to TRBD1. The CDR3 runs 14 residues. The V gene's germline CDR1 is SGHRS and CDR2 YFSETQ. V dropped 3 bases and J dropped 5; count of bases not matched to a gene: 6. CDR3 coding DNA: TGCGCCAGCAGCTCACAGGGGGGCAGCGAGACCCAGTACTTC. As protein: CASSSQGGSETQYF.

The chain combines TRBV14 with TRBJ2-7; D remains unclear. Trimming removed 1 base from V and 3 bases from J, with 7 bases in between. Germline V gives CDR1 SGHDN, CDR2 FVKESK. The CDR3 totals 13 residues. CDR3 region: CASSQGQIYEQYF. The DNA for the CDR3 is TGTGCCAGCAGCCAAGGGCAGATCTACGAGCAGTACTTC.

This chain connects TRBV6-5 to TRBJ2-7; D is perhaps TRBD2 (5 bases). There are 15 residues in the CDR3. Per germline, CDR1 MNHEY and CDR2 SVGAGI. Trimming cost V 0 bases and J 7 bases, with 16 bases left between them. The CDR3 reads CASSYSSDADYEQYF. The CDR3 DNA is TGTGCCAGCAGTTACTCAAGTGACGCAGACTATGAGCAGTACTTC.

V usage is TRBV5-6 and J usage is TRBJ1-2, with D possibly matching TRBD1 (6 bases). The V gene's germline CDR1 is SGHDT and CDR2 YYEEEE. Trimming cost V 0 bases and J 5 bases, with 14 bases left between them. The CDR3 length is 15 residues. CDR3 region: CASSLVRGLRYGYTF. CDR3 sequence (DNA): TGTGCCAGCAGCTTGGTCAGGGGTTTGAGATATGGCTACACCTTC.

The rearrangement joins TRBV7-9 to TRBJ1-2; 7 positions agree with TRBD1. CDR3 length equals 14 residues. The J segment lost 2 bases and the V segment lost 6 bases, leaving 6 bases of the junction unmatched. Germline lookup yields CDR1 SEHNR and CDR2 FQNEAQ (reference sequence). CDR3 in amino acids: CASRLSTGNYGYTF. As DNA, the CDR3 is TGTGCCAGCAGACTATCGACAGGGAACTATGGCTACACCTTC.